The 18 T cell receptor beta chains given below trace back to one sample, sequenced in a study of CD8+CD57+ T cells in acquired aplastic anemia. Only patients with CD8+CD57+ cell expansion on flow cytometry were chosen for sequencing. The template used for profiling TCR beta VDJ and CDR3 was genomic DNA. Each CDR3 protein gets one entry after TCRdb re-called the reads with MiXCR. Of fewer than 250,000 distinct CDR3 sequences in the sample, more than 45% are singletons; the top ten hold 7.8%. The sample comprised sorted CD4+, CD8+, or CD8+CD57+ T cells (not recorded which) from PBMCs. These receptors came from a human donor with aplastic anemia.

This clonotype was observed a single time. Here the CDR3 reads CASSLDLPPDTQYF. CDR3 nucleotides: TGTGCCAGCAGCTTAGATCTACCCCCAGATACGCAGTATTTT. The genes are TRBV7-6 and TRBJ2-3; no definite D call. Between the trimmed V and J ends, which lost 1 base and 4 bases, there was a span of 9 bases. CDR1 and CDR2 (germline): SGHVS, FNYEAQ. This CDR3 has 14 amino acids. Full variable domain (rest looked up from reference TRBV7-6 and TRBJ2-3): GAGVSQSPRYKVTKRGQDVALRCDPISGHVSLYWYRQALGQGPEFLTYFNYEAQQDKSGLPNDRFSAERPEGSISTLTIQRTEQRDSAMYRCASSLDLPPDTQYFGPGTRLTVL.

In this sample, this clonotype turned up many times. The chain has TRBV20-1 and TRBJ2-2; 9 nucleotides align to TRBD2. There are 15 residues in the CDR3. Germline V CDR1 and CDR2: DFQATT, SNEGSKA (reference sequence). The V segment lost 3 bases and the J segment 7 bases; nucleotides outside the gene matches: 9. The DNA for the CDR3 is TGCAGTGCTAGGGCTTTAGCGGGAGTCATCGGGGAGCTGTTTTTT. Its translation: CSARALAGVIGELFF.

V is TRBV19 and J is TRBJ1-5; D unclear. The CDR3 length is 15 residues. The germline CDR1 and CDR2 sequences are LNHDA and SQIVND (reference sequence). V dropped 3 bases and J dropped 4 bases, with 13 bases sitting between them. The CDR3: CASSILGSGNQPQHF. The CDR3 region has the DNA TGTGCCAGTAGTATTTTGGGTAGCGGTAATCAGCCCCAGCATTTT.

This clonotype showed up just a few times. The CDR3 DNA reads TGTGCCATCAGTCATAGCAGCAATGAGCAGTTCTTC. It specifies CAISHSSNEQFF. V and J are TRBV10-3 and TRBJ2-1; D is ambiguous. The CDR3 length is 12 residues. CDR1 ENHRY and CDR2 SYGVKD come from the germline V gene. V gave up 5 bases and J gave up 6 bases, with 8 bases separating them.

The CDR3 protein is CASKPDGPVNQPQHF. The CDR3 DNA follows: TGTGCCAGTAAGCCAGACGGGCCGGTGAATCAGCCCCAGCATTTT. The rearrangement uses TRBV19 and TRBJ1-5; D not resolved. Germline values: CDR1 LNHDA, CDR2 SQIVND (reference sequence). V was shortened by 7 bases and J by 4 bases, with 17 bases between the two germline ends. CDR3 length: 15 amino acids.

Many counts were recorded for this clonotype. The gene calls are TRBV4-1 and TRBJ1-1; D is unresolved. Germline V lookup: CDR1 MGHRA, CDR2 YSYEKL. The CDR3 is made up of 13 amino acids. Deletions cut 0 bases from V and 8 bases from J, with 10 bases between. CDR3 region: CASSQENWEEAFF. The DNA for the CDR3 is TGCGCCAGCAGCCAAGAAAACTGGGAAGAAGCTTTCTTT.

This clonotype came up many times. The CDR3 DNA follows: TGTGCCAGCAGTACCGGGCCGCGCTACGAGCAGTACTTC. Translation: CASSTGPRYEQYF. V is TRBV6-5 and J is TRBJ2-7; D gene unclear. Germline CDR1 is MNHEY and CDR2 is SVGAGI. The CDR3 is 13 amino acids. V lost 5 bases, J lost 3 bases, and 11 bases lay in between.

This clonotype was found many times. V gene TRBV7-2 combines with J gene TRBJ1-2, with D possibly being TRBD1 (6 bases). Deletions cut 6 bases from V and 1 base from J, with 6 bases between. The CDR3 totals 12 residues. The germline CDR1 and CDR2 sequences are SGHTA and FQGNSA. CDR3 nucleotides: TGTGCCAGCAGACAGGGTAACTATGGCTACACCTTC. Amino acids: CASRQGNYGYTF.

This clonotype was counted only a few times. CDR3 residues: CASSATPGGGEQYV. The CDR3 DNA reads TGTGCCAGCAGCGCCACCCCAGGTGGAGGCGAGCAGTACGTC. This chain uses TRBV7-8 with TRBJ2-7; the D gene is possibly TRBD2 (5 bases). Trimming left V 5 bases short and J 6 bases short, with 17 bases between. The CDR3 is 14 amino acids. The germline CDR1 and CDR2 sequences are SGHVS and FQNEAQ.

This chain connects TRBV11-2 to TRBJ1-1; D not certain. Germline values: CDR1 SGHAT, CDR2 FQNNGV. Trimming took off 0 bases at V and 8 bases at J, with 4 bases between the two ends. The CDR3 totals 11 residues. The CDR3 DNA reads as TGTGCCAGCAGCTTAGACGGGGAAGCTTTCTTT. Amino acid sequence: CASSLDGEAFF.

This clonotype was seen only once. J is TRBJ2-7 and V is TRBV7-2; 7 bases line up with TRBD2. Looked up from germline, CDR1 is SGHTA and CDR2 is FQGNSA. The CDR3 has 14 residues. Germline trimming cut 4 bases from V and 7 bases from J; bases unmatched to any gene: 10. CDR3 in DNA: TGTGCCAGCAGCTGGGCTCGGGGGGAGTGGGAGCAGTACTTC. Protein: CASSWARGEWEQYF.

This chain links TRBV14 with TRBJ2-1; 13 nucleotides align to TRBD2. Trimming at V came to 1 base and at J to 0 bases, leaving 3 bases not matched to a gene. CDR1 and CDR2 (germline): SGHDN, FVKESK. This CDR3 has 18 amino acids. This CDR3 reads CASSQGLAGGNSYNEQFF. CDR3 sequence (DNA): TGTGCCAGCAGCCAAGGACTAGCGGGAGGAAACTCCTACAATGAGCAGTTCTTC.

A remark on this clonotype: This sequence may be a read error, since a much larger clone differs from it by one base. This chain links TRBV5-1 with TRBJ2-1; the D gene is possibly TRBD1 (6 bases). Trimming removed 6 bases from V and 3 bases from J, with 16 bases in between. The CDR3 loop spans 15 amino acids. Per germline, CDR1 SGHRS and CDR2 YFSETQ. Here the CDR3 reads CASKQGFGYYNEQFF. Written as DNA, the CDR3 is TGCGCCAGCAAACAGGGTTTCGGATACTACAATGAGCAGTTCTTC.

The chain has TRBV10-1 and TRBJ1-5; D remains unclear. The CDR3 is 12 amino acids. V shed 2 bases and J shed 6 bases, with 5 bases lying between them. CDR1 WNHNN and CDR2 SYGVQD come from the germline V gene (reference sequence). CDR3 nucleotides: TGCGCCAGCAGTGAGAGCGGTCAGCCCCAGCATTTT. Encoded protein: CASSESGQPQHF.

The chain employs TRBV6-5 and TRBJ1-2, with D unresolved. The V gene's germline CDR1 is MNHEY and CDR2 SVGAGI. This CDR3 is built from 13 residues. V was pared by 0 bases and J by 7 bases, with 9 bases between. The CDR3 loop reads CASSYSQSPGYTF. The DNA of the CDR3 is TGTGCCAGCAGTTACTCCCAGAGTCCTGGCTACACCTTC.

This clonotype occurred many times. The V and J genes are TRBV7-9 and TRBJ2-7, with 8 nucleotides matching TRBD1. Trimming removed 1 base from V and 3 bases from J; junction bases left unmatched: 5. Germline values: CDR1 SEHNR, CDR2 FQNEAQ (reference sequence). The CDR3 runs 15 residues. The CDR3 reads CASSLDRDRNYEQYF. CDR3 in DNA: TGTGCCAGCAGCTTAGATCGGGACAGGAACTACGAGCAGTACTTC.

This clonotype has just one count. The chain combines TRBV9 with TRBJ2-6; 7 bases fit TRBD1. After removal of 1 base from V and 4 bases from J, the junction contained 5 bases not matched to a gene. CDR1 is SGDLS and CDR2 is YYNGEE in the germline V gene. This CDR3 comprises 16 residues. CDR3 in DNA: TGTGCCAGCAGCGTAACAGGGGCGGTGGGGGCCAACGTCCTGACTTTC. This translates into CASSVTGAVGANVLTF.

J is TRBJ1-6 and V is TRBV9; D call uncertain. The ends were cut back, 0 bases at V and 8 bases at J, with 9 bases in the middle. This CDR3 is built from 14 residues. Per germline, CDR1 SGDLS and CDR2 YYNGEE. As DNA, the CDR3 is TGTGCCAGCAGCGTAGCTTCTGGGGATTCACCCCTCCACTTT. Amino acids: CASSVASGDSPLHF.